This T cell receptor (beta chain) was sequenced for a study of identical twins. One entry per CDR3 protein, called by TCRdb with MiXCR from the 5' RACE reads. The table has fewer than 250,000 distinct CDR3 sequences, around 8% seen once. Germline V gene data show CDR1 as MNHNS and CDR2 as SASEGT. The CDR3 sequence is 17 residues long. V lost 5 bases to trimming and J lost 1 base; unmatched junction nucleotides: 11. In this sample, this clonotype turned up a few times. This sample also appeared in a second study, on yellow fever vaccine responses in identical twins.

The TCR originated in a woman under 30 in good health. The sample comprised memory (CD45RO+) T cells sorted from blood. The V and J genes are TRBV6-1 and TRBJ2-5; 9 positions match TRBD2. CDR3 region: CASSLPRIAGAQETQYF. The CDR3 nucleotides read TGTGCCAGCAGTCTCCCCCGGATAGCGGGGGCCCAAGAGACCCAGTACTTC.